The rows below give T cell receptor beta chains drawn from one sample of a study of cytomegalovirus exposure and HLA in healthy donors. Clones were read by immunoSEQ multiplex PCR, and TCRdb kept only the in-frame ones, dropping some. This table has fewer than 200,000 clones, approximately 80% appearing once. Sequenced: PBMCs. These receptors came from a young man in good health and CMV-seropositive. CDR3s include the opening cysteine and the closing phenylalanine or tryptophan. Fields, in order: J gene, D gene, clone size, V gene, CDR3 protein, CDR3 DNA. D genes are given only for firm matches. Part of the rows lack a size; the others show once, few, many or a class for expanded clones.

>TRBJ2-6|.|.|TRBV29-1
CSVEEGAGSFSGANVLTF
TGCAGCGTTGAAGAGGGGGCAGGAAGCTTCTCTGGGGCCAACGTCCTGACTTTC
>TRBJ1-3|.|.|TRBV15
CATSRAGTAGNTIYF
TGTGCCACCAGCAGAGCGGGAACAGCTGGAAACACCATATATTTT
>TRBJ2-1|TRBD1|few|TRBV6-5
CASSRDRGDEQFF
TGTGCCAGCAGTAGGGACAGGGGGGATGAGCAGTTCTTC
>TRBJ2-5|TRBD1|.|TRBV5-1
CASSLTGTGSWETQYF
TGCGCCAGCAGCCTTACCGGGACAGGGTCATGGGAGACCCAGTACTTC
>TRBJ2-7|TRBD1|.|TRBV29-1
CSVDTGGGYEQYF
TGCAGCGTTGACACAGGGGGCGGCTACGAGCAGTACTTC
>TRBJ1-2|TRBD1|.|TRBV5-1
CASSLVTGRYDYGYTF
TGCGCCAGCAGCTTGGTGACAGGGAGATACGACTATGGCTACACCTTC
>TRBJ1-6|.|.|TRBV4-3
CASSQREWNSPLHF
TGCGCCAGCAGCCAAAGGGAGTGGAATTCACCCCTCCACTTT
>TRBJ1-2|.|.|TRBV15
CATLEAGGLGYTF
TGTGCCACCTTGGAGGCTGGCGGCCTAGGCTACACCTTC
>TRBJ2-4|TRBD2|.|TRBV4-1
CASSQEETSGGYIQYF
TGCGCCAGCAGCCAAGAGGAGACTAGCGGTGGTTACATTCAGTACTTC
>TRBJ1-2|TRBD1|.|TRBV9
CASSPRGLDRDTGYTF
TGTGCCAGCAGCCCCCGTGGGTTAGACAGGGACACTGGCTACACCTTC
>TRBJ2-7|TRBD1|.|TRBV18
CASSPLLGDRVIYEQYF
TGTGCCAGCTCACCACTTTTGGGGGACAGGGTGATCTACGAGCAGTACTTC
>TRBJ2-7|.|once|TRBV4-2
CASSYGTYSYEQYF
TGTGCCAGCAGCTATGGGACATACTCCTACGAGCAGTACTTC
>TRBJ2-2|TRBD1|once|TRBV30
CACRRGQGADTGELFF
TGTGCCTGCAGGAGGGGACAGGGGGCCGACACCGGGGAGCTGTTTTTT
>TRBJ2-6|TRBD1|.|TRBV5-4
CASREDRGLTGANVLTF
TGTGCCAGCAGAGAAGACAGGGGATTAACTGGGGCCAACGTCCTGACTTTC